The T cell receptor beta chain under discussion was sequenced for a study of cytomegalovirus exposure and HLA in healthy donors. The study, taken as a whole, reports: In all likelihood, a cluster of highly shared sequence variants was a sequencing artifact.

Remarks on this clone: Its antigen is currently unknown.

Trimming shortened V by 7 bases and J by 1 base, and 16 bases separated the two germline ends. The length of the CDR3 is 16 residues. The germline V gene has CDR1 SEHNR and CDR2 FQNEAQ (reference sequence). Vbeta (60) and Jbeta (13) primers were used in the PCR. The protocol was immunoSEQ multiplex PCR, while the TCRdb copy is restricted to in-frame clones and leaves out a portion. The sample shows a few hundred thousand clones, approximately 79% of them seen only once. V and J are TRBV7-9 and TRBJ2-2; D is uncertain. This TCR was sampled from a girl aged 2 to 10 in good health and CMV-seronegative. The sample comprised PBMCs. CDR3 sequence: CASKYTGPQNTGELFF. The CDR3 coding sequence is TGTGCCAGCAAGTATACGGGTCCACAGAACACCGGGGAGCTGTTTTTT. Using reference TRBV7-9 and TRBJ2-2 for the parts outside the CDR3, the full variable domain is DTGVSQNPRHKITKRGQNVTFRCDPISEHNRLYWYRQTLGQGPEFLTYFQNEAQLEKSRLLSDRFSAERPKGSFSTLEIQRTEQGDSAMYLCASKYTGPQNTGELFFGEGSRLTVL.